This TCR beta chain derives from a study of blood T cell repertoires in COVID-19. Whole-study context: Samples representing acute and convalescent COVID-19 were sourced from the United States, Italy and Spain. Sources were T cells, B-cell-depleted T cells, or PBMCs; the material itself was cDNA or gDNA.

As originally analysed: Amplification from reference gene primers served as the basis for estimated nucleated cell counts. Only in-frame clones appear in the TCRdb table, and some are missing; sequencing was by immunoSEQ multiplex PCR. Clone size and V and J calls were adopted from that table, with D and trimming inferred from the DNA. The top ten hold roughly 28% of the sample, which has approximately 150,000 clones, about 91% seen once. The sequence was collected from a human donor in a cohort sampled during active COVID-19. Sequencing input: peripheral blood.

The CDR3 bases are TGTGCCATCAGGGTCACTCTGAACACTGAAGCTTTCTTT. Encoded protein: CAIRVTLNTEAFF. This chain connects TRBV10-3 to TRBJ1-1, with unresolved D. CDR3 length: 13 residues. Germline V lookup: CDR1 ENHRY, CDR2 SYGVKD. Trimming pared 6 bases from V and 0 bases from J, leaving 8 bases between.